The sequence of this T cell receptor (beta chain) was determined in a study of blood T cells in healthy people across ages. Study details: When template switching was applied, about one barcoded beta molecule was captured per two T cells.

This clonotype was recorded a few times. V lost 6 bases, J lost 9 bases, and 12 bases stayed unmatched. The CDR3 totals 14 residues. Germline assignment: CDR1 MNHEY and CDR2 SVGEGT. Primers used in a second PCR of about 6 to 11 cycles were a sample-barcoded 5' primer and a J-beta primer mix. TCRdb analysed the 5' RACE reads with MiXCR anew, one entry per CDR3 protein. The sample includes some 700,000 distinct CDR3 sequences, more than 40% of them seen just once. The rearrangement uses TRBV6-2 or TRBV6-3 and TRBJ2-3; 7 nucleotides line up with TRBD2. Sequenced input: blood. This receptor was taken from a woman between 55 and 75 years old in good health. As DNA, the CDR3 is TGTGCCAGCAGCCCGAGCGGGAAATTAGGGACGCAGTATTTT. This encodes CASSPSGKLGTQYF.